This is a list of T cell receptor beta chains from one sample in a study of T cell responses to AZD1222 COVID-19 vaccine. TCRdb's copy holds only in-frame clones and misses some; the assay was immunoSEQ multiplex PCR. The sample comprises roughly 170,000 clones, approximately 91% of which are singletons, and 1.9% rests with the top ten. Specimen: peripheral blood, collected on day 0 of AZD1222 vaccination. The receptors stem from an adult in good health. CDR3s include the opening cysteine and the closing phenylalanine or tryptophan. The D gene is left open where the match is weak.

CDR3aa	CDR3nt	v_gene	j_gene	d_gene
CASSFMGGGTQYF	TGTGCCAGCAGTTTTATGGGTGGGGGGACCCAGTACTTC	TRBV28	TRBJ2-5	-
CASSPSDRGRTEAFF	TGCGCCAGCAGCCCCTCGGACAGGGGAAGGACTGAAGCTTTCTTT	TRBV5-1	TRBJ1-1	TRBD1
CASSWLNSNQPQHF	TGTGCCAGCAGTTGGCTCAATAGCAATCAGCCCCAGCATTTT	TRBV28	TRBJ1-5	-
CASSFLGGNQPQHF	TGTGCCAGCAGCTTCCTCGGCGGAAATCAGCCCCAGCATTTT	TRBV7-8	TRBJ1-5	-
CSASDPLGMNTEAFF	TGCAGTGCTAGTGATCCTCTCGGCATGAACACTGAAGCTTTCTTT	TRBV20-1	TRBJ1-1	-
CASSLRGGDGNTIYF	TGTGCCAGCAGCCTCCGAGGTGGTGATGGAAACACCATATATTTT	TRBV28	TRBJ1-3	-
CASSGTTEAFF	TGTGCCAGCAGCGGGACGACTGAAGCTTTCTTT	TRBV11-2	TRBJ1-1	-
CASSESLSVHEQYF	TGCGCCAGCAGTGAGTCGCTGTCAGTTCACGAGCAGTACTTC	TRBV10-2	TRBJ2-7	-
CASSYARSRVSGANVLTF	TGTGCCAGCAGTTACGCTCGATCCAGGGTCTCTGGGGCCAACGTCCTGACTTTC	TRBV6-2/TRBV6-3	TRBJ2-6	-
CASSSPGVSTGELFF	TGCGCCAGCAGCTCCCCAGGGGTCAGCACCGGGGAGCTGTTTTTT	TRBV5-1	TRBJ2-2	-
CASSLGTGDVLTF	TGTGCCAGCAGCTTGGGGACAGGGGACGTCCTGACTTTC	TRBV5-6	TRBJ2-6	TRBD1